The clone carrying this TCR beta chain came up many times. Its antigen is not known. Amplifying from RNA transcripts, the study obtained TCR beta CDR3 regions. The workflow started with a first-round RT-PCR run with HTBI primers and then moved on to a second-round multiplex PCR. From the multiplex PCR reads, TCRdb called clonotypes with MiXCR, one entry per CDR3 protein. Among 400,000 or so distinct CDR3 sequences, about a sixth were seen once, and the ten largest hold 2.4%. Germline CDR1 is SGHRS and CDR2 is YFSETQ. V lost 5 bases, J lost 11 bases, and 5 bases stayed unmatched. The CDR3 is 12 residues long. The sample belongs to a study of Graves' ophthalmopathy and Graves' hyperthyroidism. Looking at the study overall: Peripheral blood collection took place at initial diagnosis, before any treatment.

Study conclusions and caveats: Stable hyperthyroidism and ophthalmopathy were told apart by a 13-signature model, which achieved almost 90% sensitivity and roughly 80% specificity. The authors also found most expanded thyroid clonotypes above 0.001 frequency in blood.

The TCR was taken from an adult woman with stable Graves' hyperthyroidism. The chain couples TRBV5-1 to TRBJ1-1; TRBD1 aligns across 11 bases. Sequencing was carried out using peripheral blood. CDR3 coding DNA: TGCGCCAGCAGTTGGACAGGGGGCTTGGCTTTCTTT. Translated, it gives CASSWTGGLAFF.